Below, 7 T cell receptor beta chains from the same sample are listed, as sequenced in a study of cytomegalovirus exposure and HLA in healthy donors. The table came from immunoSEQ multiplex PCR; TCRdb's copy has only in-frame clones and leaves some out. There are 57,000 or so clones in the sample; around 94% occur only once, and approximately 2.5% lies in the top ten. Material: PBMCs. The receptors shown here come from a man between 18 and 35 years old in good health and CMV-seronegative.

The chain carries TRBV28 and TRBJ2-7, with D perhaps matching TRBD1 (5 bases). The CDR3 extends over 11 amino acids. V was cut by 6 bases and J by 6 bases, with 9 bases left in between. CDR1 is MDHEN, CDR2 SYDVKM, per germline. CDR3 in amino acids: CASSFRAEQYF. In DNA, the CDR3 is TGTGCCAGCAGCTTCAGGGCCGAGCAGTACTTC.

In its sample, this clone was seen once. This rearrangement joins TRBV7-2 to TRBJ1-5; D uncertain. Per germline, CDR1 SGHTA and CDR2 FQGNSA. Trimming took off 4 bases at V and 5 bases at J, with 12 bases between the two ends. The length of the CDR3 is 14 residues. In DNA form, the CDR3 reads TGTGCCAGCAGCTCCCGGACTGGGGATCAGCCCCAGCATTTT. The encoded protein is CASSSRTGDQPQHF.

The chain carries TRBV18 and TRBJ1-5, with D unresolved. The V and J ends lost 0 bases and 7 bases respectively, with 4 bases between them. Germline V gene data show CDR1 as KGHSH and CDR2 as LQKENI. CDR3 length: 12 residues. The CDR3 region has the DNA TGTGCCAGCTCACCACCGGGCCAGCCCCAGCATTTT. It is translated as CASSPPGQPQHF.

The chain uses TRBV19 and TRBJ2-3; 8 bases are a match to TRBD2. The germline gives CDR1 LNHDA, CDR2 SQIVND (reference sequence). V shed 9 bases, J shed 2 bases, and the junction held 16 bases outside the gene matches. The CDR3 covers 17 residues. In DNA, the CDR3 is TGTGCCAGCCGACGCTCTCCATTGACTAGCGACACAGATACGCAGTATTTT. Amino acids: CASRRSPLTSDTDTQYF.

V is TRBV11-3 and J is TRBJ2-2, with D unresolved. CDR3 length equals 14 residues. Trimming took off 5 bases at V and 7 bases at J, with 14 bases between the two ends. Germline CDR1 is SGHNT and CDR2 is YENEEA. The CDR3 DNA follows: TGTGCCAGCAGCCCCGTTCAAGCTGGCGGGGAGCTGTTTTTT. It translates to CASSPVQAGGELFF.

The rearrangement uses TRBV19 and TRBJ2-2; D is ambiguous. Trimming left V 6 bases short and J 8 bases short, with 13 bases between. The germline gives CDR1 LNHDA, CDR2 SQIVND (reference sequence). This CDR3 is built from 13 residues. The CDR3 DNA is TGTGCCAGTAGCGGAGTCCAACGGGGGGAGCTGTTTTTT. This gives the protein CASSGVQRGELFF. The whole variable domain, filled in from reference TRBV19 and TRBJ2-2, reads DGGITQSPKYLFRKEGQNVTLSCEQNLNHDAMYWYRQDPGQGLRLIYYSQIVNDFQKGDIAEGYSVSREKKESFPLTVTSAQKNPTAFYLCASSGVQRGELFFGEGSRLTVL.

This sequence joins TRBV25-1 and TRBJ1-4, with D unclear. The CDR3 has 11 amino acids. Germline V lookup: CDR1 MGHDK, CDR2 SYGVNS. The V and J ends lost 6 bases and 7 bases respectively, with 6 bases between them. CDR3 loop: CASRGSEKLFF. The CDR3, as DNA: TGTGCCAGCAGGGGGAGTGAAAAACTGTTTTTT.